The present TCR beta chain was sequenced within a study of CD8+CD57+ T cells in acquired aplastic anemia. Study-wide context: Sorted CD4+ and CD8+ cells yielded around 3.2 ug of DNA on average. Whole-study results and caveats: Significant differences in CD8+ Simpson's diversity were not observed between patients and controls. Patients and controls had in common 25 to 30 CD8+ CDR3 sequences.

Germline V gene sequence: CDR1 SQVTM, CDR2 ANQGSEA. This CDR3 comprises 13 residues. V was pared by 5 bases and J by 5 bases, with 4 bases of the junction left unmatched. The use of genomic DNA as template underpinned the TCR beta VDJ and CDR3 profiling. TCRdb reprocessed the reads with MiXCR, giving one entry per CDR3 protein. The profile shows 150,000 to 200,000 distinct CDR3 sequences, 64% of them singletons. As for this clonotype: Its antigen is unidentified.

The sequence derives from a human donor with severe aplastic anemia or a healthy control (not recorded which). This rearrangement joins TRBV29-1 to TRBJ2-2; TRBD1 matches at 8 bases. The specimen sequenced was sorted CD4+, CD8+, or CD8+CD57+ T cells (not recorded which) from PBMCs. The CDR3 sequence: CSVSRTGTGELFF. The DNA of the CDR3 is TGCAGCGTTTCGAGGACAGGGACCGGGGAGCTGTTTTTT.